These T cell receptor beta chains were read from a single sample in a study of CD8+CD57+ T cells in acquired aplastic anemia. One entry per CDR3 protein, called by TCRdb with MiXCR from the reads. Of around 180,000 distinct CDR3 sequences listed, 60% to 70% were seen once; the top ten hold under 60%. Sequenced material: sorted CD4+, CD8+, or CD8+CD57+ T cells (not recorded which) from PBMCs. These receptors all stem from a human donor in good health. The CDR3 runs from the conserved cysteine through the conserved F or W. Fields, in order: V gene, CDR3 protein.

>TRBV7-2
CASSQEGREQYF
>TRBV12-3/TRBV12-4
CASSRNRGYEQYF
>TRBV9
CASSVVGGETQYF
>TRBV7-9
CASSFGTSGTDTQYF
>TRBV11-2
CASSLLGGVIGELFF
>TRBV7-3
CASSESGQGKETQYF
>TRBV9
CASSVAVRGSGNTIYF
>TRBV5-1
CASSGVGIDNSPLHF
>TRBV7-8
CASSLVVTRDTQYF
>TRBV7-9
CASSWMEGYNEQFF
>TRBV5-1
CASSLRDPCEQYF
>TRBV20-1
CSALTPPRGGTEAFF
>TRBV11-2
CASSSSRTSGSSYEQYF
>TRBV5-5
CASSLAFPGHTTGELFF
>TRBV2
CASSNLLDFYEQYF
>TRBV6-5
CASSYGGMNTEAFF
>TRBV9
CASGGTAYNEKLFF
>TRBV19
CASSIGLTNTEAFF
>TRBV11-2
CASSLGRGSGNTIYF
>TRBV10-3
CAISETGGRGSPLHF
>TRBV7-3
CASREGTASTDTQYF
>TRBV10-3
CARRRDEDYEQYF
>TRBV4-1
CASSQSRGTGVVYEQYF
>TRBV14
CASSQRTGIVETQYF
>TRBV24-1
CASSPGRSVTEAFF
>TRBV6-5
CASRVARGDSPLHF
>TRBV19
CASKRLAGGSHNEQFF
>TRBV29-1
CSAVGMGNSYEQYF
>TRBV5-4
CASSSDRVETQYF
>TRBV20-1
CSARIQPGADTQYF
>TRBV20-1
CSARDWRGSNNEQFF
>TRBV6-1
CASSIGQGWEQYF
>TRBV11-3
CASSLGTWSSNEQFF
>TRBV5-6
CASSLRGFGQPQHF
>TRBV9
CASRSDRDEQYF
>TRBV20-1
CSARASTRNEQFF
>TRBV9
CASSHADRGTHNEQFF
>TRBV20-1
CSARDRDTSGNTIYF
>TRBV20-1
CSARIQDNEQFF
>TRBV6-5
CASRIGQGREAFF
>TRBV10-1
CASSVGTSGNTIYF
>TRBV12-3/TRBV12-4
CASGRSNTEAFF
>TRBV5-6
CASSFSVVAYGYTF
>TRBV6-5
CASSALGQGNPGELFF
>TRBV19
CASAAGGTISNQPQHF
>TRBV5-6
CASSLWTGLSASPLHF
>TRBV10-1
CASSDTGTGHTEAFF
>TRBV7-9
CASSLEGTGRQPQHF
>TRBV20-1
CSAQIRRDSYNEQFF
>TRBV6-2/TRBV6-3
CASSYATSGVEQYF
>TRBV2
CASRQRTSEAQYF
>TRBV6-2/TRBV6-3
CASGFPQETQYF